This T cell receptor (beta chain) was captured by sequencing in a study of CD8+ T cells in alopecia areata. Study-level points and caveats: Many expanded lesional clones stayed in scalp and blood while on tofacitinib.

On this clone: Antigen specificity is unknown.

The treatment here: oral pan-JAK inhibitor, 5-10 mg twice daily. The sequencing template was cDNA reverse transcribed from extracted RNA. Method: immunoSEQ multiplex PCR; TCRdb's copy keeps in-frame clones and lacks some. The table shows about 74,000 clones, with 25% to 35% occurring only once. This TCR was recovered from a human donor with alopecia areata. This material consisted of CD8+ T cells sorted from blood, taken at week 4, from a patient treated with tofacitinib.

The CDR3 here is CASSGRYNEQFF. CDR3 DNA sequence: TGTGCCAGCAGTGGTCGGTACAATGAGCAGTTCTTC. The chain couples TRBV25-1 to TRBJ2-1; D remains unclear. V gave up 4 bases and J gave up 4 bases, with 5 bases separating them. Germline loops: CDR1 MGHDK, CDR2 SYGVNS. The CDR3 covers 12 residues.